These 27 T cell receptor beta chains came from one sample sequenced in a study of vaccination effects on CD4 cells after COVID-19 (dated by TCRdb to between 2021 and 2022). No antigen is known for these receptors. To identify antigen-specific CD4+ T cell clonotypes by their expansion, the ViraFEST assay first stimulated PBMC with viral peptide pools and then applied TCR sequencing. After around ten days of culture, CD4+ T cells were isolated with the EasySep CD4+ T cell isolation kit. Healthy vaccine recipients had no prior SARS-CoV-2 infection, confirmed by negative nucleocapsid antibodies before and after vaccination. Library generation was performed with the immunoSEQ multiplex PCR assay. This immuneACCESS table, as held by TCRdb, lists in-frame sequences with V and J called but not all clones. Of the missing ones, under half trace to an unresolved V gene in checked studies; the others have no known cause. The sample yields 68,000 or so clones; 80% were counted once. The ten largest clones add up to 9% to 15% of the sample.

Material: CD4+ T cells from PBMCs cultured with SARS-CoV-2 spike peptides, obtained before COVID-19 vaccination. This sample's cell subset or site label indicates: SARS-CoV-2 spike overlapping peptide pool stimulation. Every receptor here comes from a human donor who received a COVID-19 vaccine.

This chain uses TRBV11-2 with TRBJ1-2; D perhaps matches TRBD1 (6 bases). The CDR3 consists of 15 residues. The germline gives CDR1 SGHAT, CDR2 FQNNGV. Trimming cost V 4 bases and J 6 bases, with 18 bases left between them. The CDR3 coding sequence is TGTGCCAGCAGCTCCACTCCCCGGGGGCGCGATGGCTACACCTTC. This translates into CASSSTPRGRDGYTF.

This clone has more than one count but fewer than ten. The rearrangement links TRBV30 to TRBJ1-1; unclear D gene. Germline V gives CDR1 GTSNPN, CDR2 SVGIG (reference sequence). The CDR3 loop spans 15 amino acids. With 1 base removed from V and 2 bases from J, the gap between germline ends came to 14 bases. The CDR3 sequence: CAWSDGRTINTEAFF. CDR3 coding DNA: TGTGCCTGGAGTGACGGCAGGACGATCAACACTGAAGCTTTCTTT.

The genes are TRBV24-1 and TRBJ2-1; 13 nucleotides line up with TRBD2. This CDR3 is built from 17 residues. The V gene end was trimmed by 7 bases and the J gene end by 5 bases; junction bases not matched to a gene: 10. The V gene's germline CDR1 is KGHDR and CDR2 SFDVKD. The CDR3 sequence: CATSGRGLAGANNEQFF. For the CDR3, the DNA is TGTGCCACCAGCGGAAGAGGACTAGCGGGGGCCAACAATGAGCAGTTCTTC.

The chain uses TRBV4-1 and TRBJ2-2; 9 bases are shared with TRBD1. Per the germline V gene, CDR1 is MGHRA and CDR2 is YSYEKL. The CDR3 totals 16 residues. With V trimmed by 5 bases and J by 6 bases, 10 bases remained unmatched. CDR3 coding DNA: TGCGCCAGCAGCTCAAGTGGACAGGGGATAGCCGGGGAGCTGTTTTTT. This codes for CASSSSGQGIAGELFF.

The rearrangement links TRBV7-3 to TRBJ2-2; D ambiguous. CDR3 length: 13 amino acids. Germline loops: CDR1 SGHTA, CDR2 FQGTGA. The V end lost 4 bases, the J end lost 4 bases, and 7 bases lay between the germline ends. The CDR3 region is CASSSDGTGELFF. In DNA, the CDR3 is TGTGCCAGCAGCTCGGACGGCACCGGGGAGCTGTTTTTT.

The V call is TRBV6-2 or TRBV6-3, the J call TRBJ1-2; the D gene is possibly TRBD1 (6 bases). Germline assignment: CDR1 MNHEY and CDR2 SVGEGT. CDR3 length: 13 amino acids. Trimming took 6 bases from V and 8 from J, leaving 16 bases between them. CDR3 amino acids: CASSLRQAGGYTF. Written as DNA, the CDR3 is TGTGCCAGCAGCCTCCGACAGGCGGGAGGCTACACCTTC.

The V call is TRBV4-1, the J call TRBJ1-5; D may be TRBD1 (5 bases). CDR3 length: 12 residues. From germline, CDR1 is MGHRA and CDR2 YSYEKL. V dropped 6 bases and J dropped 6 bases, with 9 bases sitting between them. This CDR3 reads CASRTDSQPQHF. DNA for the CDR3: TGCGCCAGCAGGACAGATAGTCAGCCCCAGCATTTT.

V is TRBV10-1 and J is TRBJ1-3, with no clear D. The ends were cut back, 0 bases at V and 1 base at J, with 7 bases in the middle. CDR3 length: 15 amino acids. In germline, CDR1 is WNHNN, CDR2 SYGVQD (reference sequence). The CDR3 region is CASSESPGSGNTIYF. CDR3 in DNA: TGCGCCAGCAGTGAGTCTCCGGGGTCTGGAAACACCATATATTTT.

J is TRBJ2-5 and V is TRBV19; 11 bases fit TRBD1. Germline V lookup: CDR1 LNHDA, CDR2 SQIVND (reference sequence). V lost 5 bases, J lost 5 bases, and 4 bases stayed unmatched. CDR3 length: 14 amino acids. The CDR3 sequence is CASSRTGGGETQYF. The CDR3 DNA reads TGTGCCAGTAGTCGGACAGGGGGCGGGGAGACCCAGTACTTC.

This clone came up once. V usage is TRBV5-5 and J usage is TRBJ1-2, with D tentatively TRBD1 (5 bases). This CDR3 spans 15 amino acids. CDR1 and CDR2 (germline): SGHKS, YYEKEE (reference sequence). V lost 4 bases, J lost 5 bases, and 18 bases lay in between. The CDR3 sequence: CASSETLAGWYGYTF. The CDR3 nucleotides are TGTGCCAGCAGCGAGACCTTGGCAGGGTGGTATGGCTACACCTTC.

The CDR3 region is CASSFADRDQETQYF. CDR3 sequence (DNA): TGTGCCAGCAGCTTTGCCGACAGGGACCAAGAGACCCAGTACTTC. The J gene is TRBJ2-5, the V gene TRBV5-8, with 7 bases matching TRBD1. CDR1 is SGHTS and CDR2 is YDEGEE in the germline V gene. This CDR3 has 15 amino acids. V shed 2 bases, J shed 0 bases, and the junction held 4 bases outside the gene matches.

The chain links TRBV5-1 to TRBJ1-1, with D uncertain. V lost 2 bases and J 6 bases, leaving 20 bases between the germline ends. The CDR3 totals 16 residues. The germline gives CDR1 SGHRS, CDR2 YFSETQ. CDR3 loop: CASSLTLTQSKAEAFF. The CDR3 DNA sequence: TGCGCCAGCAGCTTAACTCTTACCCAAAGCAAGGCTGAAGCTTTCTTT.

The chain links TRBV5-4 to TRBJ1-2; D ambiguous. V lost 3 bases, J lost 5 bases, and 8 bases lay in between. Germline V gene data show CDR1 as SGHNT and CDR2 as YYREEE (reference sequence). The CDR3 is made up of 12 amino acids. The CDR3 coding sequence is TGTGCCAGCAGCTCATCAGGTTATGGCTACACCTTC. Translated, it gives CASSSSGYGYTF.

This rearrangement joins TRBV5-1 to TRBJ2-1; 9 positions match TRBD1. The CDR3 runs to 13 residues. Germline V gene lookup returns CDR1 SGHRS and CDR2 YFSETQ. The V and J ends lost 4 bases and 7 bases, in that order; junction bases with no gene match: 3. The CDR3 protein is CASSLGTGNEQFF. The CDR3 DNA reads TGCGCCAGCAGCCTCGGGACAGGGAATGAGCAGTTCTTC.

The rearrangement links TRBV6-2 or TRBV6-3 to TRBJ2-7, with D tentatively TRBD1 (5 bases). Trimming left V 4 bases short and J 0 bases short, with 13 bases between. Germline V gives CDR1 MNHEY, CDR2 SVGEGT. The CDR3 extends over 15 amino acids. The CDR3 protein is CASSSAGSGSYEQYV. CDR3 nucleotide sequence: TGTGCCAGCAGTTCCGCAGGGTCGGGCTCCTACGAGCAGTACGTC.

The genes are TRBV20-1 and TRBJ1-5, with TRBD1 matching over 8 bases. CDR1 is DFQATT, CDR2 SNEGSKA, per germline (reference sequence). The CDR3 extends over 15 amino acids. Trimming cost V 3 bases and J 0 bases; bases outside gene matches: 4. The CDR3 sequence: CSASPTGDSNQPQHF. Here the CDR3 DNA reads TGCAGTGCTAGTCCGACAGGGGATAGCAATCAGCCCCAGCATTTT.

V and J are TRBV5-4 and TRBJ2-5, with D perhaps matching TRBD1 (5 bases). The CDR3 is made up of 16 amino acids. The V end lost 4 bases, the J end lost 0 bases, and 16 bases lay between the germline ends. Per the germline V gene, CDR1 is SGHNT and CDR2 is YYREEE (reference sequence). Here the CDR3 DNA reads TGTGCCAGCAGCCCCGGTCAGGGCTTGTACCAAGAGACCCAGTACTTC. Residues: CASSPGQGLYQETQYF.

J is TRBJ1-6 and V is TRBV6-5; no reliable D call. The germline gives CDR1 MNHEY, CDR2 SVGAGI. The CDR3 consists of 13 residues. V lost 8 bases and J lost 8, with 13 bases in between. The CDR3 DNA follows: TGTGCCAGCCGTTGGAGGATCGATTCACCCCTCCACTTT. Its translation is CASRWRIDSPLHF.

J is TRBJ2-3 and V is TRBV30; 7 bases are a match to TRBD2. CDR1 GTSNPN and CDR2 SVGIG come from the germline V gene (reference sequence). With V trimmed by 2 bases and J by 1 base, 6 bases remained unmatched. The CDR3 is made up of 15 amino acids. The CDR3 nucleotides are TGTGCCTGGAGTAGTTCTCGGGGGGGCACAGATACGCAGTATTTT. Its translation is CAWSSSRGGTDTQYF.

The J gene is TRBJ1-1, the V gene TRBV19, with no clear D. The CDR3 covers 11 residues. Per the germline V gene, CDR1 is LNHDA and CDR2 is SQIVND (reference sequence). V shed 7 bases and J shed 5 bases, with 8 bases lying between them. The CDR3: CASKADTEAFF. CDR3 DNA sequence: TGTGCCAGTAAAGCGGATACTGAAGCTTTCTTT.

In this sample, this clone turned up once. The chain combines TRBV5-1 with TRBJ1-2; 8 bases match TRBD1. The CDR3 loop spans 16 amino acids. J gave up 3 bases and V 7 bases, and 14 bases lay outside the gene matches. The V gene's germline CDR1 is SGHRS and CDR2 YFSETQ. CDR3: CASGHGGTGRDYGYTF. In DNA, the CDR3 is TGCGCCAGCGGTCACGGGGGGACAGGTAGAGACTATGGCTACACCTTC.

This clone was detected only a few times. The J gene is TRBJ2-7, the V gene TRBV30; D call uncertain. Trimming took off 1 base at V and 8 bases at J, with 12 bases between the two ends. In germline, CDR1 is GTSNPN, CDR2 SVGIG (reference sequence). The CDR3 has 12 amino acids. In nucleotides, the CDR3 is TGTGCCTGGAGTGGTGGTCAAGGCAAGCAGTACGTC. Its protein is CAWSGGQGKQYV.

The chain recombines TRBV28 with TRBJ2-7; tentative D call: TRBD1 (6 bases). The CDR3 has 14 amino acids. The ends were cut back, 6 bases at V and 5 bases at J, with 17 bases in the middle. Germline loops: CDR1 MDHEN, CDR2 SYDVKM. CDR3 bases: TGTGCCAGCAGACCACGACAGGAGCTGAACGAGCAGTACGTC. Translating gives CASRPRQELNEQYV.

This clone was seen only a few times. The chain links TRBV7-2 to TRBJ2-2; D is unresolved. Germline values: CDR1 SGHTA, CDR2 FQGNSA. This CDR3 is 14 amino acids long. Trimming shortened V by 5 bases and J by 3 bases, and 10 bases separated the two germline ends. CDR3 sequence: CASSRQTDTGELFF. The CDR3 DNA sequence: TGTGCCAGCAGCCGCCAGACGGACACCGGGGAGCTGTTTTTT.

The J gene is TRBJ1-3, the V gene TRBV27; D not resolved. V was trimmed by 8 bases and J by 3 bases, leaving 17 bases between them. Germline assignment: CDR1 MNHEY and CDR2 SMNVEV (reference sequence). The CDR3 is made up of 15 amino acids. The CDR3: CASGSGAPGGNTIYF. CDR3 DNA: TGTGCCAGCGGCTCAGGTGCACCGGGTGGAAACACCATATATTTT.

The chain employs TRBV9 and TRBJ1-1; 9 bases map to TRBD1. With 0 bases clipped from V and 0 bases from J, the junction kept 0 bases outside the gene matches. Germline V lookup: CDR1 SGDLS, CDR2 YYNGEE. The CDR3 length is 15 residues. Written as DNA, the CDR3 is TGTGCCAGCAGCGTAGGACAGGGGGTGAACACTGAAGCTTTCTTT. Its translation is CASSVGQGVNTEAFF. The complete variable domain, with remaining parts taken from reference TRBV9 and TRBJ1-1, reads DSGVTQTPKHLITATGQRVTLRCSPRSGDLSVYWYQQSLDQGLQFLIQYYNGEERAKGNILERFSAQQFPDLHSELNLSSLELGDSALYFCASSVGQGVNTEAFFGQGTRLTVV.

This chain links TRBV7-9 with TRBJ2-7, with D uncertain. CDR1 SEHNR and CDR2 FQNEAQ come from the germline V gene (reference sequence). This CDR3 region has 12 residues. Deletions cut 5 bases from V and 2 bases from J, with 7 bases between. CDR3 region: CASSQTPYEQYV. DNA for the CDR3: TGTGCCAGCAGCCAGACCCCCTACGAGCAGTACGTC.